One and the same sample provided the 15 T cell receptor beta chains below, sequenced in a study of cytomegalovirus exposure and HLA in healthy donors (dated by TCRdb to the late 2010s). The method behind the library was the immunoSEQ multiplex PCR assay. The multiplex PCR relied on a mix of 60 forward primers for TCR Vbeta segments and 13 reverse primers for TCR Jbeta segments. TCRdb obtained this table from immuneACCESS and retained in-frame rearrangements with V and J assigned. These tables miss some clones; where compared with another copy, unresolved V genes account for less than half of the shortfall, and the remainder is unexplained. The sample data list about 150,000 clones, and roughly 67% of these were observed just once. The top ten clones comprise roughly 5.4% of the sample. The sequencing input was PBMCs. Every receptor here comes from a woman aged 18 to 35 in good health and CMV-seropositive.

This clone was counted a single time. This chain connects TRBV25-1 to TRBJ2-5; D possibly corresponds to TRBD1 (6 bases). The J call is doubtful: the DNA matches TRBJ2-7 better. The CDR3 is 11 amino acids. The germline CDR1 and CDR2 sequences are MGHDK and SYGVNS. CDR3 coding DNA: TGTGCCAGCAGTAGGGGGTACGAGCAGTACTTC. Translated: CASSRGYEQYF.

The gene calls are TRBV11-2 and TRBJ2-7; D is possibly TRBD1 (6 bases). The germline V gene encodes CDR1 SGHAT and CDR2 FQNNGV. V lost 7 bases and J lost 3, with 13 bases in between. The CDR3 covers 13 residues. The DNA for the CDR3 is TGTGCCAGCACCCCAGGGGTTGACTACGAGCAGTACTTC. It is translated as CASTPGVDYEQYF.

This clone was found a few times. The chain joins TRBV29-1 to TRBJ1-2, with D hard to call. Germline CDR1 reads SQVTM; CDR2 reads ANQGSEA. Trimming pared 0 bases from V and 0 bases from J, leaving 8 bases between. This CDR3 comprises 14 residues. The DNA for the CDR3 is TGCAGCGTTGAAGATCGAAGAGCTAACTATGGCTACACCTTC. Protein: CSVEDRRANYGYTF. The complete variable domain, with remaining parts taken from reference TRBV29-1 and TRBJ1-2, reads SAVISQKPSRDICQRGTSLTIQCQVDSQVTMMFWYRQQPGQSLTLIATANQGSEATYESGFVIDKFPISRPNLTFSTLTVSNMSPEDSSIYLCSVEDRRANYGYTFGSGTRLTVV.

The chain uses TRBV15 and TRBJ2-1; no firm D call. Between the trimmed V and J ends, which lost 0 bases and 5 bases, there was a span of 20 bases. Germline V lookup: CDR1 LNHNV, CDR2 YYDKDF (reference sequence). This CDR3 contains 18 residues. CDR3 in DNA: TGTGCCACCAGCAGAGATTGGCTCGCGACCGTGGCGGACAATGAGCAGTTCTTC. As protein: CATSRDWLATVADNEQFF.

V usage is TRBV30 and J usage is TRBJ2-4; D is perhaps TRBD1 (5 bases). The CDR3 spans 12 residues. CDR1 is GTSNPN and CDR2 is SVGIG in the germline V gene (reference sequence). Trimming stripped 1 base from V and 10 bases from J, with 11 bases between. CDR3 loop: CAWSAGWAIQYF. The CDR3 region has the DNA TGTGCCTGGAGTGCAGGGTGGGCAATTCAGTACTTC.

This clone was seen more than once but under ten times. The chain couples TRBV11-2 to TRBJ2-1, with D hard to call. Trimming removed 1 base at V and 1 base at J, with 5 bases between. Germline CDR1 and CDR2: SGHAT and FQNNGV. The CDR3 covers 14 residues. CDR3 protein: CASSLGASYNEQFF. As DNA, the CDR3 is TGTGCCAGCAGCTTAGGGGCTTCCTACAATGAGCAGTTCTTC.

This chain links TRBV2 with TRBJ1-2, with TRBD1 matching over 8 bases. CDR1 is SNHLY, CDR2 FYNNEI, per germline. CDR3 length: 14 residues. V lost 5 bases to trimming and J lost 4 bases; unmatched junction nucleotides: 6. The CDR3 nucleotides read TGTGCCAGCAGTCGGACAGGGCAGGGCTATGGCTACACCTTC. This sequence encodes CASSRTGQGYGYTF. Full variable domain (missing parts from reference TRBV2 and TRBJ1-2): EPEVTQTPSHQVTQMGQEVILRCVPISNHLYFYWYRQILGQKVEFLVSFYNNEISEKSEIFDDQFSVERPDGSNFTLKIRSTKLEDSAMYFCASSRTGQGYGYTFGSGTRLTVV.

This clone appeared a few times. This chain uses TRBV7-2 with TRBJ1-3; 7 nucleotides line up with TRBD1. The trim removed 5 bases at V and 3 bases at J, leaving 1 base unmatched. Germline V gene lookup returns CDR1 SGHTA and CDR2 FQGNSA. CDR3 length: 13 residues. In nucleotides, the CDR3 is TGTGCCAGCAGCACAGGGGATGGAAACACCATATATTTT. Translation gives CASSTGDGNTIYF. The variable domain in full, completed from reference TRBV7-2 and TRBJ1-3, reads GAGVSQSPSNKVTEKGKDVELRCDPISGHTALYWYRQSLGQGLEFLIYFQGNSAPDKSGLPSDRFSAERTGGSVSTLTIQRTQQEDSAVYLCASSTGDGNTIYFGEGSWLTVV.

This clone was counted once. The V gene is TRBV28, the J gene TRBJ1-1, with 8 nucleotides matching TRBD1. The CDR3 consists of 14 residues. The ends lost 6 bases at V and 5 bases at J; junction bases unmatched: 8. Germline CDR1 is MDHEN and CDR2 is SYDVKM. The CDR3 spells CASSPDRARTEAFF. The CDR3 DNA reads as TGTGCCAGCAGCCCGGACAGGGCGAGGACTGAAGCTTTCTTT. Together with reference TRBV28 and TRBJ1-1, the CDR3 gives the full variable domain: DVKVTQSSRYLVKRTGEKVFLECVQDMDHENMFWYRQDPGLGLRLIYFSYDVKMKEKGDIPEGYSVSREKKERFSLILESASTNQTSMYLCASSPDRARTEAFFGQGTRLTVV.

The genes are TRBV4-3 and TRBJ2-5; 9 positions agree with TRBD1. CDR3 length: 15 amino acids. V shed 3 bases, J shed 2 bases, and the junction held 4 bases outside the gene matches. Per the germline V gene, CDR1 is LGHNA and CDR2 is YSLEER. The CDR3 protein is CASSHAQGAQETQYF. The CDR3 DNA follows: TGCGCCAGCAGCCACGCACAGGGGGCTCAAGAGACCCAGTACTTC.

V is TRBV6-5 and J is TRBJ2-5, with 7 positions matching TRBD1. The tail of the sequence fits TRBJ2-7 better, so the J call may be wrong. The CDR3 covers 13 residues. CDR1 is MNHEY, CDR2 SVGAGI, per germline. CDR3 in DNA: TGTGCCAGCAGTTACCGGACAGGCCACGAGCAGTACTTC. Residues: CASSYRTGHEQYF.

Note on this clone: Other DNA sequences of this sample code for an identical CDR3. The chain links TRBV18 to TRBJ2-5; 9 bases match TRBD1. The V segment lost 3 bases and the J segment 3 bases; nucleotides outside the gene matches: 2. From germline, CDR1 is KGHSH and CDR2 LQKENI. The CDR3 consists of 14 residues. The CDR3 reads CASSPRDREETQYF. Here the CDR3 DNA reads TGTGCCAGCTCACCCCGGGACAGGGAAGAGACCCAGTACTTC.

The chain is built from TRBV6-5 and TRBJ1-1; D is perhaps TRBD1 (5 bases). The length of the CDR3 is 15 residues. Trimming shortened V by 1 base and J by 3 bases, and 12 bases separated the two germline ends. Per germline, CDR1 MNHEY and CDR2 SVGAGI. The DNA for the CDR3 is TGTGCCAGCAGTTACTTTCAGGGTGGGGACACTGAAGCTTTCTTT. Translating it yields CASSYFQGGDTEAFF.

This clone was observed a handful of times. J is TRBJ1-1 and V is TRBV7-9, with a tentative D call TRBD1 (6 bases). Trimming removed 1 base from V and 5 bases from J, with 17 bases in between. This CDR3 has 16 residues. Per the germline V gene, CDR1 is SEHNR and CDR2 is FQNEAQ (reference sequence). The CDR3 loop reads CASSLEVVGRGTEAFF. CDR3 nucleotides: TGTGCCAGCAGCTTAGAAGTCGTGGGCAGGGGAACTGAAGCTTTCTTT.

V is TRBV7-2 and J is TRBJ2-3; 11 nucleotides line up with TRBD1. Germline CDR1 is SGHTA and CDR2 is FQGNSA. The CDR3 covers 15 residues. V lost 4 bases and J lost 6; bases outside the gene matches: 6. The CDR3 here is CASSSRTGGRDTQYF. In nucleotides, the CDR3 is TGTGCCAGCAGCTCCCGGACAGGGGGCCGCGATACGCAGTATTTT.